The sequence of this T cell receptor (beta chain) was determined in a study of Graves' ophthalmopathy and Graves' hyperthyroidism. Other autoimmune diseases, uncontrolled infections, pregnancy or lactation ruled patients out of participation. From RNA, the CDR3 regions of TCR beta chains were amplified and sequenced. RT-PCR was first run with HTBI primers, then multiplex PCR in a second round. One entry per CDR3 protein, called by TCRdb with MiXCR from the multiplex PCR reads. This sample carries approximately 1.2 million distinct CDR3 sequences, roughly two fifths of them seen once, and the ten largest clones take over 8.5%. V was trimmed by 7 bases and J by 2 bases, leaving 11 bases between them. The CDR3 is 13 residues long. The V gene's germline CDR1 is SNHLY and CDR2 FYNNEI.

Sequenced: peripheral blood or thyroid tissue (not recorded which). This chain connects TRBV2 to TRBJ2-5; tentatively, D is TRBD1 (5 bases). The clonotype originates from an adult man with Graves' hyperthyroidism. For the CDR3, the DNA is TGTGCCAGCATTATGGACATTCAAGAGACCCAGTACTTC. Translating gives CASIMDIQETQYF.